Listed below are T cell receptor beta chains from one sample, sequenced in a study of blood T cell repertoires in COVID-19. Produced via immunoSEQ multiplex PCR; TCRdb's table is partial and in-frame only. In the table there are some 170,000 clones, almost 80% of which are singletons. The specimen was PBMCs or T cells enriched from blood (not recorded which). The receptors come from a woman in her forties or fifties who had recovered from COVID-19. CDR3s include the opening cysteine and the closing phenylalanine or tryptophan. The D gene is left open where the match is weak. A row's size may be missing; if present it is once, few, many or a size class.

>-|TRBV25-1|TRBJ1-2|-
TGTGCCAGCGGGGGGAACCAATATGGCTACACCTTC
CASGGNQYGYTF
>-|TRBV12-5|TRBJ1-1|-
TGTGCTAGTGGTTTGGTACAGGGCATTAGGACTGAAGCTTTCTTT
CASGLVQGIRTEAFF
>-|TRBV6-1|TRBJ1-5|few
TGTGCCAGCAGGCGACAGGGCAATCAGCCCCAGCATTTT
CASRRQGNQPQHF
>-|TRBV4-1|TRBJ2-1|-
TGCGCCAGCAGCCAAGTACAGAGTACCAATGAGCAGTTCTTC
CASSQVQSTNEQFF
>-|TRBV18|TRBJ2-7|-
TGTGCCAGCTCATTGGCGCCTAGCGTCTCCTACGAGCAGTACTTC
CASSLAPSVSYEQYF
>-|TRBV5-5|TRBJ1-2|-
TGTGCCAGCAGCTTGGGGACAAGGGGGATAGATGGCTACACCTTC
CASSLGTRGIDGYTF
>-|TRBV9|TRBJ2-2|-
TGTGCCAGCAGGAGGGGGAGCACCGGGGAGCTGTTTTTT
CASRRGSTGELFF
>TRBD2|TRBV4-1|TRBJ2-7|-
TGCGCCAGCAGCCAAGACCCTGGACTAGCGGGGCCCTACGAGCAGTACTTC
CASSQDPGLAGPYEQYF
>TRBD2|TRBV28|TRBJ2-7|-
TGTGCCAGCAGGCCATCGGGCCTAGCGGGAGTCTACGAGCAGTACTTC
CASRPSGLAGVYEQYF
>TRBD1|TRBV5-1|TRBJ2-1|-
TGCGCCAGCAGCGCCGGACAGGGCACCTTCAATGAGCAGTTCTTC
CASSAGQGTFNEQFF
>TRBD2|TRBV12-5|TRBJ2-3|-
TGTGCTAGTGCCCTAACGGGACTAGCGGGAGGTACAGCAGATACGCAGTATTTT
CASALTGLAGGTADTQYF
>-|TRBV7-3|TRBJ2-5|-
TGTGCCAGCAGCTTCTCAGGGGCCCTGAGGGAGACCCAGTACTTC
CASSFSGALRETQYF
>TRBD2|TRBV7-6|TRBJ2-1|-
TGTGCCAGCAGCTTAGTAGCTAGCGGGAGCGTGCAGTTCTTC
CASSLVASGSVQFF
>TRBD2|TRBV11-2|TRBJ2-1|few
TGTGCCAGCAGCTCGGGACTAGCGAGATCCAATGAGCAGTTCTTC
CASSSGLARSNEQFF
>-|TRBV13|TRBJ1-2|few
TGTGCCAGCAGCCTTGGGGGGACCTCTAACTATGGCTACACCTTC
CASSLGGTSNYGYTF
>-|TRBV29-1|TRBJ1-2|-
TGCAGCGTCGCCCCGAGGCAAGCTAACTATGGCTACACCTTC
CSVAPRQANYGYTF
>-|TRBV5-4|TRBJ2-1|-
TGTGCCAGCAGCTTGGATACTAACAATGAGCAGTTCTTC
CASSLDTNNEQFF
>-|TRBV18|TRBJ1-5|once
TGTGCCAGCTCACCACCGTCGTCCAGGGGCTATCAGCCCCAGCATTTT
CASSPPSSRGYQPQHF
>TRBD1|TRBV24-1|TRBJ1-5|-
TGTGCCACCAGGGACGGGACAGGCGGCAATCAGCCCCAGCATTTT
CATRDGTGGNQPQHF
>TRBD1|TRBV4-1|TRBJ2-5|-
TGCGCCAGCAGCCAAGATGGGACAGGGATTCAGGAGACCCAGTACTTC
CASSQDGTGIQETQYF
>-|TRBV7-3|TRBJ2-2|-
TGTGCCAGCAGCCTACAACCCGGGACTTCCGGGGAGCTGTTTTTT
CASSLQPGTSGELFF
>TRBD2|TRBV24-1|TRBJ2-7|many
TGTGCCACCAGTTCGGGGGGCTCCTACGAGCAGTACTTC
CATSSGGSYEQYF
>TRBD2|TRBV7-3|TRBJ2-7|once
TGTGCCAGCAGCGTAACTAGCGGGATCTCCTACGAGCAGTACTTC
CASSVTSGISYEQYF
>TRBD2|TRBV10-1|TRBJ2-1|-
TGCGCCAGCAGTCTGGGACTAGCGGGAGGGGATGATGAGCAGTTCTTC
CASSLGLAGGDDEQFF
>-|TRBV27|TRBJ1-1|few
TGTGCCAGCAGTTTAAGGGCAGGGGTAGGCACTGAAGCTTTCTTT
CASSLRAGVGTEAFF
>-|TRBV28|TRBJ2-7|-
TGTGCCAGCACCCTAAACTACGAGCAGTACTTC
CASTLNYEQYF
>-|TRBV4-2|TRBJ2-7|-
TGTGCCAGCAGCCAAGAAGGGACACTTTCCTATGAGCAGTACTTC
CASSQEGTLSYEQYF
>TRBD1|TRBV6-5|TRBJ2-5|few
TGTGCCAGCAGGCACAGGGGGCTGCCGGAGACCCAGTACTTC
CASRHRGLPETQYF
>TRBD2|TRBV24-1|TRBJ2-7|-
TGTGCCACCAGTATGGGGGGGTACTACGAGCAGTACTTC
CATSMGGYYEQYF
>TRBD1|TRBV7-8|TRBJ1-2|-
TGTGCCAGCAGCTTTGGGCAGGGGGGTGGCTACACCTTC
CASSFGQGGGYTF
>TRBD1|TRBV5-8|TRBJ1-3|-
TGTGCCAGCAGCTTGCAGGGGGTCCCTGGAAACACCATATATTTT
CASSLQGVPGNTIYF
>TRBD1|TRBV27|TRBJ2-2|-
TGTGCCAGCAGTACGGGACAGAGCTCGAACACCGGGGAGCTGTTTTTT
CASSTGQSSNTGELFF
>TRBD2|TRBV28|TRBJ2-3|-
TGTGCCAGCAGTCAGAGACTAGCGGGACGGACAGATACGCAGTATTTT
CASSQRLAGRTDTQYF
>-|TRBV3-1/TRBV3-2|TRBJ2-2|-
TGTGCCAGCAGCTGGGGACTCGGCACCGGGGAGCTGTTTTTT
CASSWGLGTGELFF
>-|TRBV27|TRBJ2-1|-
TGTGCCAGCAGTTCCAGGGGCCATGAGCAGTTCTTC
CASSSRGHEQFF
>TRBD2|TRBV6-4|TRBJ2-1|-
TGTGCCAGCAGTGACTCCCCGACTAGCGGGGGTTCAAGTGAGCAGTTCTTC
CASSDSPTSGGSSEQFF
>-|TRBV2|TRBJ1-4|few
TGTGCCAGCACGGTGAATGAAAAACTGTTTTTT
CASTVNEKLFF
>-|TRBV7-3|TRBJ2-7|-
TGTGCCAGCAGCCCGGGCCGAGGGAGACTTGAGCAGTACTTC
CASSPGRGRLEQYF
>-|TRBV29-1|TRBJ1-2|-
TGCAGCGTTGAGGTCAAGGAGGGTGCCTGGTATGGCTACACCTTC
CSVEVKEGAWYGYTF
>-|TRBV18|TRBJ1-6|few
TGTGCCAGCTCCTGGCCAGGTTCACCCCTCCACTTT
CASSWPGSPLHF
>TRBD1|TRBV9|TRBJ2-1|-
TGTGCCAGCAGCTCCCGGACAGGGACCTACAGTGAGCAGTTCTTC
CASSSRTGTYSEQFF
>-|TRBV19|TRBJ1-3|-
TGTGCCAGTTGGACTGACAGGAACTCTGGAAACACCATATATTTT
CASWTDRNSGNTIYF
>-|TRBV7-8|TRBJ2-5|-
TGTGCCAGCAGCTTACTGGGGAGTGTGGGAGAGACCCAGTACTTC
CASSLLGSVGETQYF
>-|TRBV2|TRBJ2-3|-
TGTGCCAACAGAGGGGGGGGCACAGATACGCAGTATTTT
CANRGGGTDTQYF
>-|TRBV3-1/TRBV3-2|TRBJ2-1|-
TGTGCCAGCAGCCAACGGACAGACAATGAGCAGTTCTTC
CASSQRTDNEQFF
>TRBD2|TRBV29-1|TRBJ2-1|-
TGCAGCGTCACCGGGACTAGCACCTACAATGAGCAGTTCTTC
CSVTGTSTYNEQFF
>TRBD2|TRBV4-1|TRBJ2-1|few
TGCGCCAGCAGACATGCGGGAGCCGGGAACAATGAGCAGTTCTTC
CASRHAGAGNNEQFF
>TRBD1|TRBV28|TRBJ2-3|-
TGTGCCAGCAGTCGACAGGGATTTAGCACAGATACGCAGTATTTT
CASSRQGFSTDTQYF
>TRBD1|TRBV9|TRBJ2-2|-
TGTGCCAGCAGCGTAGTACAGGGGGCCAGCGGGGAGCTGTTTTTT
CASSVVQGASGELFF
>TRBD2|TRBV7-3|TRBJ2-7|once
TGTGCCAGCAGCTTATTAGGCGGGAGCTCCTACGAGCAGTACTTC
CASSLLGGSSYEQYF